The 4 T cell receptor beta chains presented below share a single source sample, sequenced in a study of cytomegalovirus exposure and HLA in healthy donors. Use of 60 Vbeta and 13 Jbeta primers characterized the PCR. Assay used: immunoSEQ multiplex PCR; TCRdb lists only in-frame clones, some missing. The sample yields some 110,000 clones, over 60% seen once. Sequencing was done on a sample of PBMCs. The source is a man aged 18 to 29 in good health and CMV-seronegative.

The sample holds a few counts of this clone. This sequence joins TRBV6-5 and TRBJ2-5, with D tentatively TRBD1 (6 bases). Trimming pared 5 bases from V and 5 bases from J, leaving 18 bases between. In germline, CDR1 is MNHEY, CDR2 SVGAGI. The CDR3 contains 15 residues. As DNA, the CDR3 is TGTGCCAGCAGTCCGACACAGGGTAGAGGGGAGACCCAGTACTTC. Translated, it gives CASSPTQGRGETQYF.

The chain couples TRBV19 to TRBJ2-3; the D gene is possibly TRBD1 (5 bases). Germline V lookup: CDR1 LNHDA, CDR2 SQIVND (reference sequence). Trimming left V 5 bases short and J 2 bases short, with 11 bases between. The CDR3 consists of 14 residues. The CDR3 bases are TGTGCCAGTAGTCCTATAGGGGCCACAGATACGCAGTATTTT. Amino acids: CASSPIGATDTQYF.

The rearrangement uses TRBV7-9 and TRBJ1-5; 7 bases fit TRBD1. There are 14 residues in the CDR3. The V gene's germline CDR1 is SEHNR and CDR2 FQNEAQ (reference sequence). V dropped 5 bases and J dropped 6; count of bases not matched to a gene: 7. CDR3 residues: CASSTDRESQPQHF. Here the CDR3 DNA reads TGTGCCAGCAGCACCGACAGGGAGAGTCAGCCCCAGCATTTT.

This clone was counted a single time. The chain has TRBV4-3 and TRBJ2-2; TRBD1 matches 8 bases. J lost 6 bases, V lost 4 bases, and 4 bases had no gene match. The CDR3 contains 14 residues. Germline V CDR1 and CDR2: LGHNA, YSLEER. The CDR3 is CASSLEDRAGELFF. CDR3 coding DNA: TGCGCCAGCAGCCTAGAGGACAGGGCCGGGGAGCTGTTTTTT.